The next 15 T cell receptor beta chains were all read from a single sample in a study of cytomegalovirus exposure and HLA in healthy donors (dated by TCRdb to the late 2010s). Library preparation employed the immunoSEQ multiplex PCR assay. A mixture of 60 forward primers for TCR Vbeta segments and 13 reverse primers for TCR Jbeta segments was used in the multiplex PCR. The immuneACCESS repertoire file appears here via TCRdb, limited to in-frame rearrangements. These files lack a portion of the clones; in checked studies, under half of the deficit traces to unresolved V genes, and the cause of the others is not known. The table for this sample lists 150,000 or so clones; over 70% of them were counted only once. The ten largest clones capture more than 6.5% of the sample. What was sequenced was PBMCs. These receptors all stem from a man aged 25-45 years in good health and CMV-seronegative.

The CDR3 is CASSPSTSDPYEQYF. Here the CDR3 DNA reads TGTGCCAGCAGCCCGTCGACTAGCGACCCGTACGAGCAGTACTTC. J is TRBJ2-7 and V is TRBV4-2; 8 nucleotides match TRBD2. From germline, CDR1 is LGHNA and CDR2 YNFKEQ. J was trimmed by 4 bases and V by 4 bases; bases with no gene match: 9. The CDR3 extends over 15 amino acids.

V gene TRBV9 combines with J gene TRBJ2-2, with 7 bases lining up with TRBD2. J was trimmed by 1 base and V by 4 bases; bases with no gene match: 7. The CDR3 contains 16 residues. CDR1 and CDR2 from the germline V gene are SGDLS and YYNGEE. The chain's CDR3 is CASSPTGGGNTGELFF. The CDR3 coding sequence is TGTGCCAGCAGCCCCACCGGCGGGGGGAACACCGGGGAGCTGTTTTTT.

This chain connects TRBV28 to TRBJ1-6, with TRBD1 matching 8 bases. Germline trimming cut 7 bases from V and 15 bases from J; bases unmatched to any gene: 14. Germline loops: CDR1 MDHEN, CDR2 SYDVKM. The CDR3 sequence is 14 residues long. CDR3 amino acids: CASITPGGEGLLHF. The CDR3 DNA follows: TGTGCCAGCATCACCCCAGGGGGCGAAGGTCTCCTCCACTTT.

Comments on this clone: The junction and the germline gene differ at one end; a read error may be behind it. The CDR3 DNA reads as TGTTCCAGCAGCTTGAGCTCGGTGAACACTGAAGCTTTCTTT. It yields the protein CSSSLSSVNTEAFF. V and J are TRBV7-9 and TRBJ1-1, with D uncertain. CDR3 size: 14 residues. Germline V lookup: CDR1 SEHNR, CDR2 FQNEAQ (reference sequence).

The chain is built from TRBV6-1 and TRBJ1-4; perhaps TRBD1 as D (5 bases). Trimming took 4 bases from V and 7 from J, leaving 13 bases between them. This CDR3 contains 14 residues. The germline V gene encodes CDR1 MNHNS and CDR2 SASEGT. The DNA for the CDR3 is TGTGCCAGCAGTGGGGTAGCCAGGGTTGAAAAACTGTTTTTT. It codes for CASSGVARVEKLFF.

The rearrangement links TRBV10-3 to TRBJ1-4; 9 bases are shared with TRBD1. Germline assignment: CDR1 ENHRY and CDR2 SYGVKD. Trimming took 5 bases from V and 2 from J; bases not matched to a gene: 3. This CDR3 has 15 amino acids. CDR3 amino acids: CAISTTGGTNEKLFF. The CDR3 nucleotides read TGTGCCATCAGTACGACAGGGGGGACTAATGAAAAACTGTTTTTT.

Only a few counts were recorded for this clone. Other DNA variants within this sample encode the same CDR3. The chain links TRBV5-1 to TRBJ1-1, with a possible D match to TRBD1 (6 bases). CDR1 and CDR2 (germline): SGHRS, YFSETQ. Trimming left V 1 base short and J 1 base short, with 8 bases between. The CDR3 is 14 residues long. The CDR3 DNA follows: TGCGCCAGCAGCTTGCAACAGGGGAACACTGAAGCTTTCTTT. Translated, it gives CASSLQQGNTEAFF.

The J gene is TRBJ2-7, the V gene TRBV19, with 11 positions matching TRBD2. CDR1 LNHDA and CDR2 SQIVND come from the germline V gene (reference sequence). V was pared by 7 bases and J by 0 bases, with 8 bases of the junction left unmatched. The CDR3 is made up of 16 amino acids. CDR3 sequence: CASTKPLAGGSYEQYF. As DNA, the CDR3 is TGTGCCAGTACCAAACCCCTAGCGGGAGGCTCCTACGAGCAGTACTTC.

The chain recombines TRBV6-1 with TRBJ2-3; 10 nucleotides align to TRBD2. CDR1 is MNHNS, CDR2 SASEGT, per germline. With 2 bases clipped from V and 6 bases from J, the junction kept 5 bases outside the gene matches. There are 15 residues in the CDR3. CDR3 protein: CASSERVAGGDTQYF. Here the CDR3 DNA reads TGTGCCAGCAGTGAACGGGTAGCGGGAGGTGATACGCAGTATTTT.

This rearrangement joins TRBV6-6 to TRBJ1-2; 7 bases agree with TRBD1. Germline CDR1 and CDR2: MNHNY and SVGAGI (reference sequence). CDR3 length: 16 amino acids. Losses at the gene ends were 6 bases for V and 4 bases for J; bases not matched to a gene: 14. In DNA form, the CDR3 reads TGTGCCAGCAGCGAAACCCTGGGACAGCCCCGCTATGGCTACACCTTC. This translates into CASSETLGQPRYGYTF.

On this clone itself: The same CDR3 is also encoded by other DNA sequences in this sample. The chain uses TRBV20-1 and TRBJ1-2, with D uncertain. The length of the CDR3 is 11 residues. The V gene's germline CDR1 is DFQATT and CDR2 SNEGSKA (reference sequence). Between the trimmed V and J ends, which lost 6 bases and 5 bases, there was a span of 10 bases. CDR3 in DNA: TGCAGTGCGACCGAGGGATATGGCTACACCTTC. Its protein is CSATEGYGYTF.

The V gene is TRBV10-2, the J gene TRBJ2-5, with TRBD2 matching 9 bases. In germline, CDR1 is WSHSY, CDR2 SAAADI. CDR3 length: 15 residues. V dropped 0 bases and J dropped 4; count of bases not matched to a gene: 3. CDR3 in DNA: TGCGCCAGCAGTGAGTCGAATAGCGGGGGAGAGACCCAGTACTTC. Encoded protein: CASSESNSGGETQYF.

The J gene is TRBJ1-1, the V gene TRBV11-2, with D possibly TRBD1 on 6 matching bases. Per the germline V gene, CDR1 is SGHAT and CDR2 is FQNNGV. The CDR3 is 17 residues long. Trimming pared 1 base from V and 1 base from J, leaving 16 bases between. This CDR3 reads CASSLGSGARTNTEAFF. DNA for the CDR3: TGTGCCAGCAGCTTAGGGTCAGGGGCTCGGACGAACACTGAAGCTTTCTTT.

The chain joins TRBV5-8 to TRBJ2-5; 9 bases are a match to TRBD1. CDR3 size: 15 residues. Germline CDR1 and CDR2: SGHTS and YDEGEE. V shed 4 bases and J 2 bases; nucleotides not matched to a gene: 6. The CDR3 DNA follows: TGTGCCAGCAGCCTCCGGGACAGGGCTCAAGAGACCCAGTACTTC. Protein: CASSLRDRAQETQYF.

This sequence joins TRBV19 and TRBJ2-7; D call uncertain. Germline assignment: CDR1 LNHDA and CDR2 SQIVND (reference sequence). The length of the CDR3 is 13 residues. Trimming pared 4 bases from V and 0 bases from J, leaving 7 bases between. CDR3 region: CASSRAPSYEQYF. CDR3 coding DNA: TGTGCCAGTAGTAGGGCTCCCTCCTACGAGCAGTACTTC.